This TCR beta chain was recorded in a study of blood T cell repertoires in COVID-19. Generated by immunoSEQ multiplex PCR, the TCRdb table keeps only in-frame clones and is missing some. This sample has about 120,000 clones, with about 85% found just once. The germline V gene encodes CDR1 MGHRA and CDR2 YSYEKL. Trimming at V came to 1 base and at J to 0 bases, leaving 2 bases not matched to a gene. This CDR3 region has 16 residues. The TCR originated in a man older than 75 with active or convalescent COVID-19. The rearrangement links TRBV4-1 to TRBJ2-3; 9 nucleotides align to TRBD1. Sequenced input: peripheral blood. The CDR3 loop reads CASSQGTGVSTDTQYF. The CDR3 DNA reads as TGCGCCAGCAGCCAAGGGACAGGGGTTAGCACAGATACGCAGTATTTT.